The TCR beta chain described here comes from a study of T cell repertoires in cytomegalovirus infection. Looking at the study overall: In public TCR beta signatures, there were indications of both CMV infection and matching HLA type.

MiXCR was run by TCRdb on the reads, yielding one entry per CDR3 protein. The table records 86,000 or so distinct CDR3 sequences, roughly 25% of them present only once. Whole-study results and caveats: In two of eight donors, the top clonotype was HLA-C-restricted CMV-specific. Identification of carriers of CMV plus the relevant HLA was achieved through cumulative public TCR beta family frequency.

This CDR3 spans 15 amino acids. Trimming cost V 6 bases and J 3 bases, with 17 bases left between them. Germline V gene sequence: CDR1 PRHDT, CDR2 FYEKMQ (reference sequence). There are a few counts of this clonotype. Antigen unknown. The specimen comprised CD8+ T cells from cultured PBMCs, sampled from culture after CMV antigen stimulation. The chain links TRBV13 to TRBJ1-2; possible D gene TRBD1, 5 bases. The clonotype comes from a human donor in good health (CMV status not recorded). Some clones in this sample may be carry-over from other donors' samples. The CDR3 DNA follows: TGTGCCAGCAGACACAAAGGGGCCGCCGACTATGGCTACACCTTC. It codes for CASRHKGAADYGYTF.